This entry features one T cell receptor beta chain sequence. It lacks a known antigen. No base quality values were provided; no much bigger clone lies one nucleotide off. Genomic DNA was isolated from the sorted cells so that the TCRbeta CDR3 region could be sequenced. TCRbeta CDR3 regions were sequenced using the immunoSEQ Assay. TCRdb stores this immuneACCESS table with in-frame sequences only. Part of the clones is absent; in the studies checked, under half of the shortfall reflects unresolved V genes, and no reason is known for the rest. Recorded for this sample are about 100,000 clones; 84% of them occurred a single time. The leading ten clones occupy less than 5.5% of the sample. Patients with a history of autoimmune disease or receiving systemic immunosuppression were excluded from the trial. In every dose cohort, peripheral blood was drawn for TCR sequencing at baseline, cycle 4 day 1, and cycle 7 day 1. The samples were drawn from a first-in-human, open-label, multicenter phase I dose-escalation trial of ivuxolimab. The trial enrolled adults with locally advanced or metastatic head and neck squamous cell, hepatocellular, melanoma or renal cell carcinoma. Before TCR sequencing, CD4+ and CD8+ T cells were separately sorted from peripheral blood.

The data originate from a study of OX40 agonist ivuxolimab in advanced cancers. Study-wide context: Ivuxolimab was an agonistic, fully human IgG2 monoclonal antibody directed against OX40 (CD134), a costimulatory receptor. Peripheral TCRbeta sequencing aimed to test whether ivuxolimab altered TCR sequence diversity and caused clonal T-cell expansion. Three dose-escalation patients achieved partial responses, one with hepatocellular carcinoma and two with cutaneous melanoma. The paper describes the monotherapy dose-escalation part (N of about 52 patients) of the phase I trial of ivuxolimab. Of the approximately 54 dose-escalation patients, hepatocellular carcinoma was present in around 20, melanoma in around 15, renal cell carcinoma in 9 and head and neck cancer in 9. A male proportion of roughly 80% and a mean age of approximately 60 years, ranging from roughly 23 to 79, were recorded for the dose-escalation cohort. Prior anti-PD-1, anti-PD-L1 or anti-CTLA-4 therapy was permitted, and checkpoint inhibitors had been received by under 50% of dose-escalation patients. Intravenous ivuxolimab was administered to patients every 2 weeks at six dose levels: 0.01, 0.1, 0.3, 1.5, 3 and 10 mg/kg.

Results and caveats for the whole study, not just this receptor: The antigen specificity of the clonally expanded peripheral T cells was not determined. In the 0.1-3.0 mg/kg groups, partial responders were among the patients with the lowest normalized peripheral clonal expansion, particularly in CD8+ T cells. After ivuxolimab, expanded clones were on average more numerous among CD8+ T cells than among CD4+ T cells. Low levels of normalized T-cell clonal expansion were also seen in some patients who did not respond. Clonal expansion of both CD4+ and CD8+ blood T cells was observed from baseline to week 6 at doses 0.1 to 3.0 mg/kg.

The sequence came from an adult with an advanced solid tumor such as melanoma, head and neck, liver or kidney cancer. This sample comprised CD4+ or CD8+ T cells sorted from blood, obtained in a trial of the OX40 agonist ivuxolimab.

In nucleotide form, the sequence is TGTGCCAGCAGCAAAACTAGCGGGGGGGGCTCTAGCACAGATACGCAGTATTTT. The resulting protein is CASSKTSGGGSSTDTQYF. Recombination connected TRBV11-2 to TRBJ2-3; 13 nucleotides in the junction match TRBD2. Here V drops 5 bases and J drops 0 bases, and the junction holds 8 bases not matched to any gene. The CDR3 holds 18 amino acids from the cysteine to the phenylalanine. Only the CDR3 part of the read is kept: 54 bases, read in frame from the first base. CDR1 and CDR2, per the germline V gene, are SGHAT and FQNNGV.